This entry lists 13 T cell receptor beta chains sequenced from one sample in a study of response to subunit inactivated influenza vaccine. TCRdb re-derived calls from the RT-PCR reads in MiXCR, one entry per CDR3 protein. This sample has about 830,000 distinct CDR3 sequences, with around 18% found just once. Specimen: PBMCs from blood, collected 5 days after vaccination. The receptors come from a man aged 50-60 years who received an inactivated influenza vaccine.

The sample holds a few counts of this clonotype. The rearrangement links TRBV12-3 or TRBV12-4 to TRBJ2-7, with 7 bases that match TRBD2. V lost 3 bases and J lost 7; bases outside the gene matches: 0. The CDR3 runs to 11 residues. The CDR3 region has the DNA TGTGCCAGCAGTTTGCGGGAGGAGCAGTACTTC. Its translation is CASSLREEQYF.

The chain employs TRBV27 and TRBJ2-2; D not certain. The ends were cut back, 5 bases at V and 7 bases at J, with 8 bases in the middle. Germline V gene lookup returns CDR1 MNHEY and CDR2 SMNVEV (reference sequence). The CDR3 totals 12 residues. This chain's CDR3 is CASSLRFGELFF. Written as DNA, the CDR3 is TGTGCCAGCAGTCTCCGTTTCGGGGAGCTGTTTTTT.

This clonotype was seen a handful of times. V is TRBV4-3 and J is TRBJ2-3; perhaps TRBD2 as D (6 bases). The germline V gene has CDR1 LGHNA and CDR2 YSLEER. Trimming removed 0 bases at V and 0 bases at J, with 13 bases between. This CDR3 has 17 residues. CDR3 protein: CASSQDLSGWSTDTQYF. The CDR3 DNA reads TGCGCCAGCAGCCAAGATCTAAGCGGGTGGAGCACAGATACGCAGTATTTT.

In DNA, the CDR3 is TGTGCCAGCAGCGCCCCGGGACACCTCCAAGAGACCCAGTACTTC. This gives the protein CASSAPGHLQETQYF. The chain uses TRBV5-6 and TRBJ2-5; tentative D call: TRBD1 (6 bases). Looked up from germline, CDR1 is SGHDT and CDR2 is YYEEEE. This CDR3 is built from 15 residues. V was pared by 4 bases and J by 1 base, with 14 bases between.

This clonotype was picked up a small number of times. This chain connects TRBV5-1 to TRBJ2-1; TRBD2 matches at 9 bases. This CDR3 region has 17 residues. The V segment lost 0 bases and the J segment 5 bases; nucleotides outside the gene matches: 9. Looked up from germline, CDR1 is SGHRS and CDR2 is YFSETQ. The CDR3 loop is CASSLASGVIRNNEQFF. DNA of the CDR3: TGCGCCAGCAGCTTGGCTAGCGGGGTAATACGGAACAATGAGCAGTTCTTC. Filled out from reference TRBV5-1 and TRBJ2-1, the complete variable domain reads KAGVTQTPRYLIKTRGQQVTLSCSPISGHRSVSWYQQTPGQGLQFLFEYFSETQRNKGNFPGRFSGRQFSNSRSEMNVSTLELGDSALYLCASSLASGVIRNNEQFFGPGTRLTVL.

This clonotype was detected only a few times. One end of the junction does not line up with germline, which may come from a read error. This chain uses TRBV5-6 with TRBJ2-6; D is tentatively TRBD1 or TRBD2 (5 bases each). This CDR3 has 17 residues. Germline V gene lookup returns CDR1 SGHDT and CDR2 YYEEEE. The CDR3 loop is CASSLGRAFSGANVLTF. The CDR3, as DNA: TGTGCCAGCAGTTTGGGACGGGCTTTCTCTGGGGCCAACGTCCTGACTTTC.

Only a few counts were recorded for this clonotype. The chain links TRBV12-3 or TRBV12-4 to TRBJ2-7; D perhaps matches TRBD1 (6 bases). The V and J ends lost 3 bases and 2 bases respectively, with 14 bases between them. The length of the CDR3 is 15 residues. In DNA, the CDR3 is TGTGCCAGCAGTTTTTCAGGGGCTGATGCCTACGAGCAGTACTTC. Translation: CASSFSGADAYEQYF.

V gene TRBV20-1 combines with J gene TRBJ2-1, with 7 bases fitting TRBD2. After removal of 1 base from V and 3 bases from J, the junction contained 6 bases not matched to a gene. Germline lookup yields CDR1 DFQATT and CDR2 SNEGSKA (reference sequence). The CDR3 sequence is 15 residues long. Here the CDR3 reads CSARGIAGRYNEQFF. CDR3 in DNA: TGCAGTGCTAGAGGGATAGCGGGCCGCTACAATGAGCAGTTCTTC.

The genes are TRBV4-3 and TRBJ2-1; TRBD2 agrees at 9 bases. Germline V lookup: CDR1 LGHNA, CDR2 YSLEER. The CDR3 is 18 residues long. Germline trimming cut 0 bases from V and 2 bases from J; bases unmatched to any gene: 8. CDR3 protein: CASSQDWGERGAYNEQFF. The CDR3 nucleotides are TGCGCCAGCAGCCAAGATTGGGGAGAGCGGGGGGCCTACAATGAGCAGTTCTTC.

In this sample, this clonotype turned up a few times. This CDR3 reads CASSVDTAYGYTF. In DNA, the CDR3 is TGTGCCAGCAGCGTAGATACAGCCTATGGCTACACCTTC. The V and J genes are TRBV9 and TRBJ1-2, with D unresolved. CDR1 and CDR2 (germline): SGDLS, YYNGEE. This CDR3 has 13 amino acids. With 0 bases removed from V and 4 bases from J, the gap between germline ends came to 7 bases.

V is TRBV10-3 and J is TRBJ2-7; TRBD1 matches 7 bases. This CDR3 has 15 amino acids. Germline values: CDR1 ENHRY, CDR2 SYGVKD. Unmatched junction bases numbered 6, after V lost 3 bases and J lost 1 base. The CDR3 nucleotides read TGTGCCATCAGTGACTCGGGACAGTGGTCCTACGAGCAGTACTTC. Protein product: CAISDSGQWSYEQYF.

This clonotype was detected a few times. The V gene is TRBV12-3 or TRBV12-4, the J gene TRBJ2-4; 8 bases align to TRBD1. This CDR3 is 15 amino acids long. The V gene end was trimmed by 2 bases and the J gene end by 7 bases; junction bases not matched to a gene: 7. In DNA, the CDR3 is TGTGCCAGCAGTTTAAGGACAGGGAGGTTGAACATTCAGTACTTC. This translates into CASSLRTGRLNIQYF.

The rearrangement uses TRBV10-3 and TRBJ2-1, with no clear D. This CDR3 spans 13 amino acids. Germline lookup yields CDR1 ENHRY and CDR2 SYGVKD. Trimming took off 6 bases at V and 5 bases at J, with 11 bases between the two ends. CDR3 sequence reads: CAIRGLANNEQFF. The CDR3 nucleotides read TGTGCCATCAGAGGTTTGGCCAACAATGAGCAGTTCTTC.